This T cell receptor (beta chain) was sequenced for a study of T cells in Graves' hyperthyroidism and ophthalmopathy. Regions amplified from RNA transcripts were the TCR beta CDR3 regions. When the TCR CDR3 underwent first-round RT-PCR, the HTBI primer set was used. TCRdb analysed the multiplex PCR reads with MiXCR anew, one entry per CDR3 protein. Among around 350,000 distinct CDR3 sequences listed, about 18% were seen once. The germline V gene encodes CDR1 MDHEN and CDR2 SYDVKM. This CDR3 has 13 amino acids. V was shortened by 6 bases and J by 7 bases, with 15 bases between the two germline ends. This chain links TRBV28 with TRBJ1-2; D perhaps matches TRBD1 (5 bases). Sequenced input: blood. The sequence derives from a woman aged 30 to 39 with Graves' hyperthyroidism that later progressed to Graves' ophthalmopathy. The CDR3 sequence: CASSFTVGGGYTF. The CDR3 DNA reads TGTGCCAGCAGCTTCACAGTTGGGGGTGGCTACACCTTC.